The 20 T cell receptor beta chains reported below all come from one sample, sequenced in a study of OX40 agonist ivuxolimab in advanced cancers. Repertoires were generated with immunoSEQ multiplex PCR, while TCRdb's copy carries only in-frame clones and drops some. The data show 150,000 to 190,000 clones, 85% to 95% seen once. Sequencing used CD4+ or CD8+ T cells sorted from blood, obtained in a trial of the OX40 agonist ivuxolimab. The receptor set was obtained from an adult with an advanced solid tumor such as melanoma, head and neck, liver or kidney cancer.

The gene calls are TRBV7-2 and TRBJ2-1, with D hard to call. V was trimmed by 0 bases and J by 0 bases, leaving 12 bases between them. The CDR3 runs to 17 residues. CDR1 is SGHTA, CDR2 FQGNSA, per germline. The CDR3 sequence is CASSLAPTGSSYNEQFF. CDR3 bases: TGTGCCAGCAGCTTAGCCCCCACTGGCAGCTCCTACAATGAGCAGTTCTTC.

The chain joins TRBV7-2 to TRBJ2-5; either TRBD1 or TRBD2 may supply D (5 bases each). The CDR3 loop spans 14 amino acids. Per the germline V gene, CDR1 is SGHTA and CDR2 is FQGNSA. V lost 4 bases to trimming and J lost 4 bases, with 13 bases between them. As DNA, the CDR3 is TGTGCCAGCAGCTCCGCCCGGGGCGGAGAGACCCAGTACTTC. Encoded protein: CASSSARGGETQYF.

The V and J genes are TRBV5-4 and TRBJ2-3, with 8 bases fitting TRBD2. The germline gives CDR1 SGHNT, CDR2 YYREEE (reference sequence). CDR3 length equals 16 residues. Germline trimming cut 4 bases from V and 2 bases from J; bases unmatched to any gene: 9. The DNA of the CDR3 is TGTGCCAGCAGCGCCGGGGGGGGACTAGACACAGATACGCAGTATTTT. Residues: CASSAGGGLDTDTQYF.

Regarding this clone: A read error may account for a junction end that differs from germline. The V call is TRBV9, the J call TRBJ2-7; tentatively, D is TRBD2 (5 bases). The CDR3 extends over 16 amino acids. The germline CDR1 and CDR2 sequences are SGDLS and YYNGEE. CDR3 bases: TGTGCCAGCAGCCAGACCGCAGGACTGCGCTCCAACGAGCAGTACTTC. Residues: CASSQTAGLRSNEQYF.

The chain employs TRBV29-1 and TRBJ2-1; TRBD2 matches 11 bases. The CDR3 spans 13 residues. Germline assignment: CDR1 SQVTM and CDR2 ANQGSEA. The V gene end was trimmed by 6 bases and the J gene end by 3 bases; junction bases not matched to a gene: 1. The CDR3 DNA reads as TGCAGCGTCCTAGCGGGGGGCTACAATGAGCAGTTCTTC. Its translation: CSVLAGGYNEQFF.

This chain connects TRBV18 to TRBJ2-7; 7 bases agree with TRBD1. V shed 3 bases and J 2 bases; nucleotides not matched to a gene: 4. Germline CDR1 reads KGHSH; CDR2 reads LQKENI. This CDR3 is built from 14 residues. CDR3 sequence: CASSPRQGTYEQYF. In DNA form, the CDR3 reads TGTGCCAGCTCACCTAGACAGGGAACCTACGAGCAGTACTTC.

V is TRBV19 and J is TRBJ2-1, with TRBD2 matching 7 bases. The CDR3 is 15 amino acids. Germline V gene lookup returns CDR1 LNHDA and CDR2 SQIVND (reference sequence). J lost 3 bases, V lost 0 bases, and 2 bases had no gene match. The DNA of the CDR3 is TGTGCCAGTAGTATAGATCGGGGGGTCTACAATGAGCAGTTCTTC. Translating gives CASSIDRGVYNEQFF.

The V call is TRBV6-5, the J call TRBJ1-1, with a weak D call TRBD1 (5 bases). The CDR3 contains 15 residues. The germline gives CDR1 MNHEY, CDR2 SVGAGI. V lost 2 bases and J lost 4, with 14 bases in between. CDR3 residues: CASSYGGVGGTEAFF. CDR3 in DNA: TGTGCCAGCAGTTACGGGGGGGTTGGGGGCACTGAAGCTTTCTTT.

The table lists this clone with a count of one. This chain links TRBV5-1 with TRBJ1-6; D gene uncertain. From germline, CDR1 is SGHRS and CDR2 YFSETQ. The CDR3 extends over 14 amino acids. Trimming removed 5 bases at V and 5 bases at J, with 11 bases between. As DNA, the CDR3 is TGCGCCAGCAGTCGCCTTCTAAATAATTCACCCCTCCACTTT. Translating gives CASSRLLNNSPLHF.

The chain has TRBV6-1 and TRBJ1-3; D remains unclear. The CDR3 runs to 16 residues. V lost 1 base to trimming and J lost 0 bases, with 10 bases between them. Germline V gives CDR1 MNHNS, CDR2 SASEGT. The CDR3 DNA sequence: TGTGCCAGCAGTGAAGGAGGCTCGAGCTCTGGAAACACCATATATTTT. It codes for CASSEGGSSSGNTIYF.

Concerning this clone: Other DNA sequences in this sample translate to the same CDR3. This chain joins TRBV23-1 and TRBJ2-3; D might be TRBD2 (7 bases). TRBV23-1 is treated as an ORF (open reading frame) with a function not yet certain. CDR3 length equals 17 residues. Trimming removed 3 bases from V and 0 bases from J, with 16 bases in between. DNA for the CDR3: TGCGCCAGCAGTCAGTCGAAGGGGGGGGATAGCACAGATACGCAGTATTTT. Translated: CASSQSKGGDSTDTQYF.

A remark on this clone: Other DNA sequences in this sample translate to the same CDR3. V is TRBV5-1 and J is TRBJ1-1, with 12 positions matching TRBD1. This CDR3 has 14 amino acids. The trim removed 4 bases at V and 14 bases at J, leaving 12 bases unmatched. Germline values: CDR1 SGHRS, CDR2 YFSETQ. The CDR3 here is CASSAGQGASTAFF. In nucleotides, the CDR3 is TGCGCCAGCAGCGCGGGACAGGGGGCCTCGACAGCCTTCTTT. The variable domain in full, with the rest retrieved from reference TRBV5-1 and TRBJ1-1, is KAGVTQTPRYLIKTRGQQVTLSCSPISGHRSVSWYQQTPGQGLQFLFEYFSETQRNKGNFPGRFSGRQFSNSRSEMNVSTLELGDSALYLCASSAGQGASTAFFGQGTRLTVV.

The chain has TRBV4-3 and TRBJ1-6; D unresolved. Germline V gene sequence: CDR1 LGHNA, CDR2 YSLEER. The CDR3 runs to 14 residues. V lost 0 bases, J lost 5 bases, and 5 bases lay in between. CDR3 region: CASSQEWDNSPLHF. CDR3 nucleotide sequence: TGCGCCAGCAGCCAAGAATGGGATAATTCACCCCTCCACTTT.

CDR3 sequence (DNA): TGTGCCAGCAGCGTAGCTACGACAGGGGGCTATGGCTACACCTTC. The encoded protein is CASSVATTGGYGYTF. The chain is built from TRBV9 and TRBJ1-2; 9 bases line up with TRBD1. With V trimmed by 0 bases and J by 4 bases, 4 bases remained unmatched. Germline V gives CDR1 SGDLS, CDR2 YYNGEE. This CDR3 comprises 15 residues. The variable domain in full, with the rest retrieved from reference TRBV9 and TRBJ1-2, is DSGVTQTPKHLITATGQRVTLRCSPRSGDLSVYWYQQSLDQGLQFLIQYYNGEERAKGNILERFSAQQFPDLHSELNLSSLELGDSALYFCASSVATTGGYGYTFGSGTRLTVV.

The chain uses TRBV5-6 and TRBJ2-5; no clear D. The germline gives CDR1 SGHDT, CDR2 YYEEEE. Trimming removed 2 bases from V and 4 bases from J, with 12 bases in between. CDR3 length: 14 residues. The CDR3 protein is CASSFPGLGETQYF. The CDR3 nucleotides read TGTGCCAGCAGCTTCCCAGGTTTGGGAGAGACCCAGTACTTC.

V is TRBV19 and J is TRBJ2-3; maybe TRBD1 (6 bases). This CDR3 is 14 amino acids long. CDR1 and CDR2 (germline): LNHDA, SQIVND (reference sequence). The V end lost 3 bases, the J end lost 4 bases, and 11 bases lay between the germline ends. The CDR3 DNA reads TGTGCCAGTAGTATTACAGGGAATTCAGATACGCAGTATTTT. This translates into CASSITGNSDTQYF.

The J gene is TRBJ2-3, the V gene TRBV7-3; possible D gene TRBD1, 6 bases. CDR3 length: 15 amino acids. Germline assignment: CDR1 SGHTA and CDR2 FQGTGA. V lost 0 bases and J 4 bases, leaving 11 bases between the germline ends. CDR3 sequence (DNA): TGTGCCAGCAGCTTAACACCCTGGGGGCCAGATACGCAGTATTTT. Its protein product is CASSLTPWGPDTQYF.

This clone qualifies as medium-sized. The CDR3 sequence: CASSSASGSGHEQYF. Written as DNA, the CDR3 is TGTGCCAGCAGCTCTGCTAGCGGGAGTGGCCACGAGCAGTACTTC. The rearrangement uses TRBV7-6 and TRBJ2-7, with TRBD2 matching over 10 bases. Germline lookup yields CDR1 SGHVS and CDR2 FNYEAQ. Trimming cost V 4 bases and J 5 bases; bases outside gene matches: 8. This CDR3 comprises 15 residues.

In its sample, this clone was seen once. The chain is built from TRBV19 and TRBJ1-1; TRBD1 might be the D (6 bases). Germline V CDR1 and CDR2: LNHDA, SQIVND (reference sequence). The CDR3 has 14 residues. Trimming removed 7 bases at V and 0 bases at J, with 12 bases between. CDR3 nucleotides: TGTGCCAGTAAGCCGGACAGATTGAACACTGAAGCTTTCTTT. Amino acid sequence: CASKPDRLNTEAFF. The variable domain in full, with the rest retrieved from reference TRBV19 and TRBJ1-1, is DGGITQSPKYLFRKEGQNVTLSCEQNLNHDAMYWYRQDPGQGLRLIYYSQIVNDFQKGDIAEGYSVSREKKESFPLTVTSAQKNPTAFYLCASKPDRLNTEAFFGQGTRLTVV.

The chain has TRBV27 and TRBJ1-2, with D maybe TRBD1 (6 bases). In germline, CDR1 is MNHEY, CDR2 SMNVEV (reference sequence). The CDR3 is 13 residues long. Trimming shortened V by 4 bases and J by 5 bases, and 11 bases separated the two germline ends. CDR3 region: CASSSGQEYGYTF. Here the CDR3 DNA reads TGTGCCAGCAGTTCGGGACAAGAGTATGGCTACACCTTC.